This T cell receptor (beta chain) emerged from a study of T cell responses to AZD1222 COVID-19 vaccine. The assay was immunoSEQ multiplex PCR, and TCRdb's table has in-frame clones only and misses some. Counted here are roughly 100,000 clones, approximately 89% occurring once; the ten biggest clones make up 20%. The specimen was peripheral blood, collected on day 0 of AZD1222 vaccination. This TCR was sampled from an adult in good health.

The CDR3 nucleotides are TGTGCCAGCACTGTGACAACTAGCAATCAGCCCCAGCATTTT. Protein product: CASTVTTSNQPQHF. The chain has TRBV28 and TRBJ1-5; D not certain. V was trimmed by 7 bases and J by 0 bases, leaving 10 bases between them. This CDR3 has 14 residues. Germline loops: CDR1 MDHEN, CDR2 SYDVKM.